One sample yielded the 18 T cell receptor beta chains listed below, sequenced in a study of tumor-infiltrating lymphocytes in primary liver carcinoma. Priming with a constant-region primer yielded TCR beta cDNA from approximately 500 ng total RNA. Libraries for TCR beta were built through three nested multiplex PCR rounds, which together made up a slightly modified ARM-PCR procedure. The two initial PCR rounds, around 10 cycles each, used TRBV1-TRBV30 forward and C-beta reverse primers. Via MiXCR, TCRdb re-called the multiplex PCR reads, giving one row per CDR3 protein. The sample includes approximately 320,000 distinct CDR3 sequences, around three fifths of them seen just once. The study extracted blood RNA from unsorted whole blood and also extracted germline DNA. Sequencing input: peripheral blood. The receptors shown here come from a woman aged 25 to 39 with primary liver carcinoma and hepatitis B virus infection.

This chain links TRBV6-5 with TRBJ2-5; D remains ambiguous. V was cut by 2 bases and J by 0 bases, with 7 bases left in between. This CDR3 has 14 amino acids. CDR1 MNHEY and CDR2 SVGAGI come from the germline V gene. CDR3 amino acids: CASSYILNQETQYF. In DNA, the CDR3 is TGTGCCAGCAGTTACATCTTGAACCAAGAGACCCAGTACTTC.

CDR3 region: CASSSRQREAYEQFF. CDR3 in DNA: TGTGCCAGCAGCTCCCGGCAGCGGGAGGCATACGAGCAGTTCTTC. This chain uses TRBV11-1 with TRBJ2-7, with 9 bases matching TRBD2. The end of the DNA aligns better with TRBJ2-1, so the J call may be wrong. The V gene's germline CDR1 is SGHAT and CDR2 FQDESV (reference sequence). The length of the CDR3 is 15 residues.

The chain joins TRBV11-1 to TRBJ2-7; TRBD1 matches at 9 bases. The CDR3 consists of 15 residues. The V gene's germline CDR1 is SGHAT and CDR2 FQDESV (reference sequence). With V trimmed by 4 bases and J by 4 bases, 8 bases remained unmatched. CDR3 DNA: TGTGCCAGCAGCTCTACAGGACAGGGGAAATACGAGCAGTACTTC. Translated: CASSSTGQGKYEQYF.

Turning to this clonotype: Possible read error: a much larger clone is one base away. CDR3: CASKVVGGAYNEQFF. CDR3 DNA sequence: TGTGCCAGCAAGGTTGTGGGAGGAGCTTACAATGAGCAGTTCTTC. The chain couples TRBV6-5 to TRBJ2-1; D is perhaps TRBD2 (6 bases). Germline V lookup: CDR1 MNHEY, CDR2 SVGAGI. V lost 7 bases, J lost 4 bases, and 17 bases lay in between. The CDR3 extends over 15 amino acids.

Of note for this clonotype: A much larger clone differs by one base, so this may be a read error. The chain couples TRBV10-3 to TRBJ2-1; 13 positions match TRBD2. The V gene end was trimmed by 6 bases and the J gene end by 11 bases; junction bases not matched to a gene: 10. The CDR3 contains 15 residues. Per the germline V gene, CDR1 is ENHRY and CDR2 is SYGVKD. The CDR3 sequence: CAISPGTSGNDKQFF. CDR3 DNA sequence: TGTGCCATCAGCCCCGGGACTAGCGGGAACGATAAGCAGTTCTTC.

This clonotype was recorded many times. This chain joins TRBV6-5 and TRBJ2-7; either TRBD1 or TRBD2 may fit D (5 bases each). The CDR3 totals 15 residues. CDR1 and CDR2 (germline): MNHEY, SVGAGI. V gave up 2 bases and J gave up 0 bases, with 11 bases separating them. CDR3 sequence reads: CASSYGAGSSYEQYF. In nucleotides, the CDR3 is TGTGCCAGCAGTTACGGGGCAGGGAGCTCCTACGAGCAGTACTTC.

Of note for this clonotype: A much larger clone differs from this one at a single base, so this may be a read error. The rearrangement links TRBV4-2 to TRBJ2-1; a possible D gene is TRBD1 (5 bases). V gave up 4 bases and J gave up 2 bases, with 12 bases separating them. The length of the CDR3 is 15 residues. CDR1 and CDR2 (germline): LGHNA, YNFKEQ. This chain's CDR3 is CASSPDAGTYNEQFF. The CDR3, as DNA: TGTGCCAGCAGCCCAGACGCAGGGACCTACAATGAGCAGTTCTTC.

V is TRBV12-3 or TRBV12-4 and J is TRBJ1-5, with 9 nucleotides matching TRBD1. The J call may be wrong; the DNA end is better matched by TRBJ2-3. This CDR3 spans 15 amino acids. In nucleotides, the CDR3 is TGTGCCAGCAGAGTGGGACAGGGAGACAATCAGCCCCAGTATTTT. This encodes CASRVGQGDNQPQYF.

This chain links TRBV28 with TRBJ1-4; D possibly corresponds to TRBD1 (5 bases). Germline V gene lookup returns CDR1 MDHEN and CDR2 SYDVKM. Trimming stripped 6 bases from V and 8 bases from J, with 16 bases between. The CDR3 consists of 14 residues. In nucleotides, the CDR3 is TGTGCCAGCAGCCTGGGGGGGAGTTTAGAAAAACTGTTTTTT. Its translation is CASSLGGSLEKLFF.

This sequence joins TRBV6-8 and TRBJ2-1; D ambiguous. This CDR3 comprises 16 residues. V dropped 0 bases and J dropped 8 bases, with 17 bases sitting between them. Per the germline V gene, CDR1 is MNHGY and CDR2 is SAAAGT. In nucleotides, the CDR3 is TGTGCCAGCAGTTACTCGAGTCAGTGGTATTTCGATGAGCAGTTCTTC. This translates into CASSYSSQWYFDEQFF.

This clonotype was observed many times. V usage is TRBV6-2 or TRBV6-3 and J usage is TRBJ1-1, with TRBD1 as a possible D gene (5 bases). The V end was cut by 8 bases, the J end by 1 base, with 14 bases between. CDR1 and CDR2 from the germline V gene are MNHEY and SVGEGT. CDR3 length equals 14 residues. The chain's CDR3 is CASARGFSNTEAFF. In DNA form, the CDR3 reads TGTGCCAGCGCCCGGGGCTTTTCGAACACTGAAGCTTTCTTT.

The chain has TRBV28 and TRBJ1-1; the D gene is possibly TRBD1 (6 bases). Germline CDR1 MDHEN, CDR2 SYDVKM. Trimming took off 5 bases at V and 1 base at J, with 17 bases between the two ends. The CDR3 has 16 residues. The CDR3 loop is CASSDPGTPSNTEAFF. As DNA, the CDR3 is TGTGCCAGCAGTGATCCCGGGACACCATCGAACACTGAAGCTTTCTTT.

As regards this clonotype: One junction end does not reproduce the germline sequence, and a read error may be involved. This chain connects TRBV18 to TRBJ2-3; 8 bases line up with TRBD2. The CDR3 runs 15 residues. Germline CDR1 reads KGHSH; CDR2 reads LQKENI. The CDR3 protein is CASSPSSGSGDMQYF. In DNA form, the CDR3 reads TGTGCCAGCTCACCATCGAGCGGGAGTGGAGATATGCAGTATTTT. Based on the CDR3 plus reference TRBV18 and TRBJ2-3, the full variable domain is NAGVMQNPRHLVRRRGQEARLRCSPMKGHSHVYWYRQLPEEGLKFMVYLQKENIIDESGMPKERFSAEFPKEGPSILRIQQVVRGDSAAYFCASSPSSGSGDMQYFGPGTRLTVL.

Notes on this clonotype: A much larger clone is a single base away; this may be a read error. The gene calls are TRBV4-1 and TRBJ1-2, with D possibly being TRBD1 (6 bases). CDR3 length: 14 amino acids. The V gene lost 8 bases and the J gene lost 6 bases, with 19 bases spanning the gap. Germline V lookup: CDR1 MGHRA, CDR2 YSYEKL. The CDR3 DNA sequence: TGCGCCAGCCGGGAAGGGGGAGGGCAACATGGCTACACCTTC. It specifies CASREGGGQHGYTF.

This clonotype was observed a single time. It may be a read error: a sequence one base away is much more abundant. J is TRBJ2-3 and V is TRBV6-5, with D hard to call. Germline-derived CDR1 and CDR2 are MNHEY and SVGAGI. The length of the CDR3 is 17 residues. The CDR3 protein is CASSYSHETPFLDKQYF. CDR3 in DNA: TGTGCCAGCAGTTACTCGCATGAGACTCCATTTTTAGATAAGCAGTATTTT.

As concerns this clonotype: The junction differs from germline at one of its ends, possibly a read error. The chain is built from TRBV10-3 and TRBJ2-6; no clear D gene. Germline CDR1 is ENHRY and CDR2 is SYGVKD. There are 13 residues in the CDR3. The CDR3 sequence is CAVSQPGANVLTF. CDR3 sequence (DNA): TGTGCCGTCAGCCAGCCTGGGGCCAACGTCCTGACTTTC.

Regarding this clonotype: One base away lies a much larger clone, so this may be a sequencing read error. The rearrangement joins TRBV6-6 to TRBJ1-5; D gene uncertain. The CDR3 totals 14 residues. Germline-derived CDR1 and CDR2 are MNHNY and SVGAGI (reference sequence). Here the CDR3 reads CASSPAGSNRPQHF. The CDR3 DNA follows: TGTGCCAGCAGTCCGGCGGGGAGCAATCGGCCCCAGCATTTT.

On this clonotype: Relative to the germline gene, one junction end is altered; a read error may explain this. The V call is TRBV18, the J call TRBJ2-7; D is perhaps TRBD2 (7 bases). Looked up from germline, CDR1 is KGHSH and CDR2 is LQKENI. The CDR3 runs to 13 residues. CDR3 region: CASSRGGVDEQYF. As DNA, the CDR3 is TGTGCTAGCTCACGCGGGGGCGTCGACGAGCAGTACTTC.